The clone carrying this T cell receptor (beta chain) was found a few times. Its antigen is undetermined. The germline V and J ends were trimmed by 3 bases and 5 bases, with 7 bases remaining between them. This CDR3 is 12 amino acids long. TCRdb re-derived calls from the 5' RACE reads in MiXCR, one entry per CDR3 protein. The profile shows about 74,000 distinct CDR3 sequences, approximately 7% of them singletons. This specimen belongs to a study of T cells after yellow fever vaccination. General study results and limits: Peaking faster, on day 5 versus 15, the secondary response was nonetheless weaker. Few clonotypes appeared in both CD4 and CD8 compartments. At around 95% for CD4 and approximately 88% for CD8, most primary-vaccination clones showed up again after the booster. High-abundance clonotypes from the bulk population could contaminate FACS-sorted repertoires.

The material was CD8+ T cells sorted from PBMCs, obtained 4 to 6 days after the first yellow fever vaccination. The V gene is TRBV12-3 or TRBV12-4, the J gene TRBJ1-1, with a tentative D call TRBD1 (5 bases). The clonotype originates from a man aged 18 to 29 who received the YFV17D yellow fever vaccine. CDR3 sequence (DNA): TGTGCCAGCAGTTTCGGGGCAACTGAAGCTTTCTTT. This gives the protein CASSFGATEAFF.